These T cell receptor beta chains were read from a single sample in a study of CD8 T cells in Susac syndrome. TCRdb re-derived calls from the immunoSEQ multiplex PCR reads in MiXCR, one entry per CDR3 protein. The sample includes some 150,000 distinct CDR3 sequences, approximately 95% seen only once; the top ten take roughly 0.15%. Specimen: CD4+ T cells from PBMCs. All receptors come from a human donor with Susac syndrome. Each CDR3 is given with its conserved first and last residue. Each record gives: clone size, J gene, V gene, D gene, CDR3 DNA, CDR3 protein. A D gene is named only where the DNA matches it firmly. Clone size appears in some rows only: once, few, many, or a class for an expanded clone.

abundance: .; j_gene: TRBJ2-3; v_gene: TRBV21-1; d_gene: .; CDR3nt: TGTGCCAGCAGGGACCTTCTACCTACAGATACGCAGTATTTT; CDR3aa: CASRDLLPTDTQYF
abundance: .; j_gene: TRBJ2-5; v_gene: TRBV3-1; d_gene: .; CDR3nt: TGTGCCAGCAGCCGCTCCAAGGAGACCCAGTACTTC; CDR3aa: CASSRSKETQYF
abundance: once; j_gene: TRBJ1-2; v_gene: TRBV20-1; d_gene: .; CDR3nt: TGCAGTGCTAAGAGGGGGGTTGGCTATGGCTACACCTTC; CDR3aa: CSAKRGVGYGYTF
abundance: once; j_gene: TRBJ2-5; v_gene: TRBV4-2; d_gene: .; CDR3nt: TGTGCCAGCAGCCAAACCGACCCTCAAGAGACCCAGTACTTC; CDR3aa: CASSQTDPQETQYF
abundance: .; j_gene: TRBJ2-4; v_gene: TRBV7-2; d_gene: .; CDR3nt: TGTGCCAGCAGCTTAGACATTCAGTACTTC; CDR3aa: CASSLDIQYF
abundance: once; j_gene: TRBJ1-1; v_gene: TRBV14; d_gene: .; CDR3nt: TGTGCCAGCAGCCAAGTTTCGTCCCCGGGAACTGAAGCTTTCTTT; CDR3aa: CASSQVSSPGTEAFF
abundance: .; j_gene: TRBJ1-1; v_gene: TRBV12-3/TRBV12-4; d_gene: .; CDR3nt: TGTGCCAGCAGTCTAAACGGACGGGACACTGAAGCTTTCTTT; CDR3aa: CASSLNGRDTEAFF
abundance: .; j_gene: TRBJ2-1; v_gene: TRBV20-1; d_gene: .; CDR3nt: TGCAGTGCTAGGAATATCCAGAACCCTCGCAATGAGCAGTTCTTC; CDR3aa: CSARNIQNPRNEQFF
abundance: .; j_gene: TRBJ2-7; v_gene: TRBV11-2; d_gene: .; CDR3nt: TGTGCCAGCAGCTGGGGCGGGGTAAACTCCTACGAGCAGTACTTC; CDR3aa: CASSWGGVNSYEQYF
abundance: .; j_gene: TRBJ2-2; v_gene: TRBV25-1; d_gene: .; CDR3nt: TGTGCCAGTCGACAGGAGCGGGACACCGGGGAGCTGTTTTTT; CDR3aa: CASRQERDTGELFF
abundance: .; j_gene: TRBJ2-7; v_gene: TRBV27; d_gene: .; CDR3nt: TGTGCCAGCAGTTCCGGACAGAGGTCTACGGAGCAGTACTTC; CDR3aa: CASSSGQRSTEQYF
abundance: .; j_gene: TRBJ2-3; v_gene: TRBV5-1; d_gene: .; CDR3nt: TGCGCCAGCAGCTTTTTCGGGTATGCCACAGATACGCAGTATTTT; CDR3aa: CASSFFGYATDTQYF
abundance: .; j_gene: TRBJ2-5; v_gene: TRBV20-1; d_gene: .; CDR3nt: TGCAGTACACGCAAGTTTCCCCCCTCAGAGACCCAGTACTTC; CDR3aa: CSTRKFPPSETQYF
abundance: .; j_gene: TRBJ1-5; v_gene: TRBV9; d_gene: .; CDR3nt: TGTGCCAGCAGCGTAGCTGGAGATCAGCCCCAGCATTTT; CDR3aa: CASSVAGDQPQHF
abundance: .; j_gene: TRBJ2-2; v_gene: TRBV5-4; d_gene: TRBD2; CDR3nt: TGTGCCAGCAGCTCCCAAGTCCAGGGAGGGACCGGGGAGCTGTTTTTT; CDR3aa: CASSSQVQGGTGELFF
abundance: .; j_gene: TRBJ2-3; v_gene: TRBV28; d_gene: .; CDR3nt: TGTGTCAGCAGCCGCTTCACAGATACGCAGTATTTT; CDR3aa: CVSSRFTDTQYF
abundance: once; j_gene: TRBJ1-1; v_gene: TRBV2; d_gene: TRBD1; CDR3nt: TGTGCCAGCAGGTGGGACAGGGCCGACACTGAAGCTTTCTTT; CDR3aa: CASRWDRADTEAFF
abundance: .; j_gene: TRBJ2-3; v_gene: TRBV4-3; d_gene: .; CDR3nt: TGCGCCAGCAGCCAAGATGCCCAGGGACGGGGGACAGATACGCAGTATTTT; CDR3aa: CASSQDAQGRGTDTQYF
abundance: .; j_gene: TRBJ2-6; v_gene: TRBV5-4; d_gene: .; CDR3nt: TGTGCCAGCAGCCCCACCGGCTCTGGGGCCAACGTCCTGACTTTC; CDR3aa: CASSPTGSGANVLTF
abundance: once; j_gene: TRBJ1-1; v_gene: TRBV4-1; d_gene: TRBD1; CDR3nt: TGCGCCAGCAGCCAAACGACAGGGAAGGCTGAAGCTTTCTTT; CDR3aa: CASSQTTGKAEAFF
abundance: .; j_gene: TRBJ2-3; v_gene: TRBV9; d_gene: TRBD2; CDR3nt: TGTGCCAGCAGCGAGGGACTAGCGGGGGGGCCTAGCACAGATACGCAGTATTTT; CDR3aa: CASSEGLAGGPSTDTQYF